This TCR beta chain is drawn from a study of T cell responses to AZD1222 COVID-19 vaccine. The V gene's germline CDR1 is KGHSH and CDR2 LQKENI. V was pared by 6 bases and J by 3 bases, with 14 bases between. The CDR3 covers 14 residues. The assay was immunoSEQ multiplex PCR, and TCRdb's table has in-frame clones only and misses some. The sample lists over 30,000 clones, roughly 88% seen once, with about 27% in the top ten. The chain carries TRBV18 and TRBJ1-1; possible D gene TRBD1, 5 bases. This receptor was identified in an adult who received the MenACWY meningococcal vaccine as a control. The sequencing used peripheral blood, collected 28 days after the second dose of the MenACWY control vaccine. CDR3 DNA sequence: TGTGCCAGCTCGGCTCAGGGAGGGCACACTGAAGCTTTCTTT. Its protein is CASSAQGGHTEAFF.